This T cell receptor (beta chain) came from a study of technical replicates of blood from several donors. Clones were read by immunoSEQ multiplex PCR, and TCRdb kept only the in-frame ones, dropping some. The profile shows about 71,000 clones, about 96% of them singletons. The germline V gene has CDR1 KGHSH and CDR2 LQKENI. V was clipped by 4 bases and J by 7 bases, with 17 bases between them. CDR3 size: 16 residues. This chain links TRBV18 with TRBJ1-6; D uncertain. The sequence derives from a human donor in good health. Sequencing was done on a sample of T cells isolated from PBMCs. CDR3 DNA sequence: TGTGCCAGCTCACTGTACGAGCTCGGTTTCAATTCACCCCTCCACTTT. It specifies CASSLYELGFNSPLHF.